This T cell receptor beta chain was obtained from a study of T cell repertoires in cytomegalovirus infection. In the study overall: Recently identified HLA-C-restricted and well-studied HLA-B-restricted CMV epitopes were used. CMV infection together with matching HLA type was indicated by public TCR beta signatures. Study-wide results and caveats: Predominance within the ex vivo response was attributable to HLA-C-restricted CMV-specific TCR beta clonotypes. There were carriers of CMV plus the relevant HLA, and cumulative public TCR beta family frequency identified them.

Details on this clonotype: The antigen is unknown.

MiXCR, run by TCRdb on the reads, gives a single entry per CDR3 protein. The repertoire includes fewer than 130,000 distinct CDR3 sequences, under 45% of them detected once, and just under 75% sits in the top ten. The input for sequencing was CD8+ T cells from cultured PBMCs, taken from culture after CMV antigen stimulation. The sequence derives from a human donor in good health (CMV status not recorded). Some clones in this sample may be carry-over from other donors' samples.

This CDR3 is CASSPLAGGPNEQFF. The CDR3 nucleotides are TGTGCCAGCAGTCCACTAGCGGGGGGGCCCAATGAGCAGTTCTTC. The rearrangement joins TRBV12-3 or TRBV12-4 to TRBJ2-1; TRBD2 agrees at 13 bases. The CDR3 extends over 15 amino acids. V was clipped by 5 bases and J by 6 bases; unmatched bases: 4.